This is a list of T cell receptor beta chains from one sample in a study of blood T cell repertoires in COVID-19. Only in-frame clones appear in the TCRdb table, and some are missing; sequencing was by immunoSEQ multiplex PCR. The sample shows about 180,000 clones, 87% of them seen only once. What was sequenced was PBMCs or T cells enriched from blood (not recorded which). The receptors shown here come from a woman in her 50s who had recovered from COVID-19. CDR3s include the opening cysteine and the closing phenylalanine or tryptophan. Each record gives: CDR3 protein, CDR3 DNA, D gene, clone size, V gene, J gene. The D gene is left open where the match is weak. Size tells how often a clone was seen (once, few, many) or the class of an expanded clone, and some rows leave it out.

CDR3: CAWSPPRGNKTSGRDNEQFF
DNA: TGTGCCTGGAGTCCCCCCCGGGGAAATAAGACTAGCGGGAGGGACAATGAGCAGTTCTTC
D: TRBD2
size: -
V: TRBV30
J: TRBJ2-1

CDR3: CASSTQSGNSYEQYF
DNA: TGTGCCAGCAGCACCCAAAGCGGGAACTCCTACGAGCAGTACTTC
D: TRBD2
size: -
V: TRBV7-9
J: TRBJ2-7

CDR3: CALREGGGTDTQYF
DNA: TGTGCCCTCAGGGAGGGAGGGGGCACAGATACGCAGTATTTT
D: TRBD2
size: -
V: TRBV10-3
J: TRBJ2-3

CDR3: CASSVYYSNQPQHF
DNA: TGTGCCAGCAGCGTATACTATAGCAATCAGCCCCAGCATTTT
D: -
size: -
V: TRBV28
J: TRBJ1-5

CDR3: CASSESRSLRGGALNTGELFF
DNA: TGTGCCAGCAGTGAAAGTCGGTCGCTCCGGGGAGGGGCCCTGAACACCGGGGAGCTGTTTTTT
D: TRBD2
size: -
V: TRBV2
J: TRBJ2-2

CDR3: CASKAGMNTEAFF
DNA: TGTGCCTCCAAAGCGGGCATGAACACTGAAGCTTTCTTT
D: -
size: -
V: TRBV2
J: TRBJ1-1

CDR3: CASSSRVQETQYF
DNA: TGTGCCAGCAGCTCCCGGGTACAAGAGACCCAGTACTTC
D: -
size: few
V: TRBV5-4
J: TRBJ2-5

CDR3: CASSQVLGGTSTDTQYF
DNA: TGCGCCAGCAGCCAAGTGTTAGGAGGAACTAGCACAGATACGCAGTATTTT
D: -
size: -
V: TRBV4-3
J: TRBJ2-3

CDR3: CASSKGNHGGYGYTF
DNA: TGTGCCAGCAGCAAAGGGAACCATGGAGGCTATGGCTACACCTTC
D: -
size: few
V: TRBV7-9
J: TRBJ1-2

CDR3: CASSYFMGLAGAADTQYF
DNA: TGTGCCAGCAGTTACTTCATGGGACTAGCGGGTGCGGCAGATACGCAGTATTTT
D: TRBD2
size: -
V: TRBV6-2/TRBV6-3
J: TRBJ2-3

CDR3: CSVEGTGQGALVNYGYTF
DNA: TGCAGCGTTGAGGGGACGGGGCAGGGGGCACTCGTAAACTATGGCTACACCTTC
D: TRBD1
size: once
V: TRBV29-1
J: TRBJ1-2

CDR3: CAWSDRGFYGYTF
DNA: TGTGCCTGGAGTGACAGGGGATTCTATGGCTACACCTTC
D: TRBD1
size: -
V: TRBV30
J: TRBJ1-2

CDR3: CASSYDRGSEAFF
DNA: TGTGCCAGCAGCTACGACAGGGGGTCTGAAGCTTTCTTT
D: TRBD1
size: -
V: TRBV7-2
J: TRBJ1-1

CDR3: CASRDRALPQHF
DNA: TGTGCCAGCAGGGACAGGGCCCTGCCCCAGCATTTT
D: TRBD1
size: -
V: TRBV28
J: TRBJ1-5

CDR3: CASNTGSPTYEQYF
DNA: TGTGCCAGCAATACGGGAAGCCCCACCTACGAGCAGTACTTC
D: -
size: -
V: TRBV28
J: TRBJ2-7

CDR3: CASSRRLAGGLSYEQYF
DNA: TGTGCCAGCAGCCGGAGACTAGCGGGGGGACTCTCCTACGAGCAGTACTTC
D: TRBD2
size: -
V: TRBV11-3
J: TRBJ2-7

CDR3: CSVETDRATEAFF
DNA: TGCAGCGTCGAGACGGACAGGGCCACTGAAGCTTTCTTT
D: TRBD1
size: -
V: TRBV29-1
J: TRBJ1-1